This T cell receptor (beta chain) stems from a study of blood T cells in healthy people across ages. Primers used in a second PCR of roughly 6 to 11 cycles were a sample-barcoded 5' primer and a J-beta primer mix. TCRdb re-called the 5' RACE reads through MiXCR, storing one row per CDR3 protein. The data show about 640,000 distinct CDR3 sequences, 58% seen once. Study-wide points: Researchers deemed the diversity estimates from one million T cells underestimates. Expanded clonotype changes were possibly confounded by unknown donor CMV status.

This clonotype was found a few times. Its matching antigen is unknown. Healthy Caucasian individuals from Russia aged roughly 6 to 90 were enrolled as donors. Each donor supplied ten milliliters of peripheral blood. Trimming removed 4 bases from V and 6 bases from J; junction bases left unmatched: 7. The CDR3 loop spans 16 amino acids. The germline V gene has CDR1 MGHRA and CDR2 YSYEKL. The sample was blood. The chain has TRBV4-1 and TRBJ1-6; 9 bases are a match to TRBD1. The source is a man in his fifties or sixties in good health. Here the CDR3 reads CASSPPPGQGNSPLHF. The CDR3 DNA reads TGCGCCAGCAGCCCCCCTCCGGGACAGGGTAATTCACCCCTCCACTTT.